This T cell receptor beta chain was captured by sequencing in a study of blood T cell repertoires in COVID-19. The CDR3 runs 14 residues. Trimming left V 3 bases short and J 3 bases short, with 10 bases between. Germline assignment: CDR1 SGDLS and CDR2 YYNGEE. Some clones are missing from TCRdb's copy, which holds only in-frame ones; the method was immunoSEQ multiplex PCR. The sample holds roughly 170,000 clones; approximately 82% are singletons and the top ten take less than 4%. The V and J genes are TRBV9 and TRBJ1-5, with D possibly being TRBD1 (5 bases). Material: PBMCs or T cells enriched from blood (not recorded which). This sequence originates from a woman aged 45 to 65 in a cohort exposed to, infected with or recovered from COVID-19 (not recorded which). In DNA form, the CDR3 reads TGTGCCAGCAGCGCAGACAGCTCCAATCAGCCCCAGCATTTT. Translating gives CASSADSSNQPQHF.